Presented here are 26 T cell receptor beta chains from one specimen sequenced in a study of blood T cell repertoires in COVID-19. TCRdb's table, derived via immunoSEQ multiplex PCR, lists solely in-frame clones and lacks some. The data contain about 120,000 clones, around 85% of them singletons. Sequencing was performed on peripheral blood. The receptors stem from a man aged 55 to 70 with acute or convalescent COVID-19.

The rearrangement joins TRBV12-5 to TRBJ2-3; the match to TRBD1 covers 8 bases. CDR3 length equals 15 residues. Trimming removed 5 bases from V and 3 bases from J; junction bases left unmatched: 7. The germline CDR1 and CDR2 sequences are LGHNT and FRNRAP. The CDR3 bases are TGTGCTAGTGGTACCCGGAACAGGGGGACAGATACGCAGTATTTT. Translating it yields CASGTRNRGTDTQYF.

J is TRBJ1-2 and V is TRBV6-2 or TRBV6-3; possibly TRBD1 for D (5 bases). Germline assignment: CDR1 MNHEY and CDR2 SVGEGT. V dropped 4 bases and J dropped 7 bases, with 10 bases sitting between them. The CDR3 is 12 residues long. CDR3 sequence (DNA): TGTGCCAGCAGTTCCCGGGACTTTGGCTACACCTTC. As protein: CASSSRDFGYTF.

V usage is TRBV19 and J usage is TRBJ1-4; TRBD1 matches at 7 bases. CDR3 length: 18 amino acids. After removal of 3 bases from V and 0 bases from J, the junction contained 10 bases not matched to a gene. Per the germline V gene, CDR1 is LNHDA and CDR2 is SQIVND (reference sequence). This CDR3 reads CASSIRQGGGSTNEKLFF. For the CDR3, the DNA is TGTGCCAGTAGTATCCGACAGGGTGGGGGCTCAACTAATGAAAAACTGTTTTTT.

V gene TRBV7-2 combines with J gene TRBJ2-1; 8 positions match TRBD1. This CDR3 has 14 residues. The V gene's germline CDR1 is SGHTA and CDR2 FQGNSA. V gave up 0 bases and J gave up 5 bases; unmatched junction bases: 0. The CDR3 sequence: CASSLATGDNEQFF. CDR3 bases: TGTGCCAGCAGCTTAGCGACAGGGGACAATGAGCAGTTCTTC.

V is TRBV4-1 and J is TRBJ2-1; 7 nucleotides align to TRBD1. The V gene's germline CDR1 is MGHRA and CDR2 YSYEKL. This CDR3 is built from 15 residues. Unmatched junction bases numbered 7, after V lost 1 base and J lost 7 bases. CDR3 coding DNA: TGCGCCAGCAGCCAAGTCCATCCAGGGGGAAATGAGCAGTTCTTC. Amino acid sequence: CASSQVHPGGNEQFF.

The rearrangement joins TRBV6-2 or TRBV6-3 to TRBJ2-1; tentative D call: TRBD2 (6 bases). The germline gives CDR1 MNHEY, CDR2 SVGEGT. V lost 0 bases and J lost 7, with 10 bases in between. The CDR3 is 14 amino acids. The DNA for the CDR3 is TGTGCCAGCAGTTACTCGATTCGGGGGAATGAGCAGTTCTTC. Amino acid sequence: CASSYSIRGNEQFF.

The V and J genes are TRBV19 and TRBJ1-5; possible D gene TRBD1, 5 bases. Trimming left V 2 bases short and J 0 bases short, with 17 bases between. The CDR3 contains 18 residues. The germline CDR1 and CDR2 sequences are LNHDA and SQIVND (reference sequence). The CDR3 loop is CASSIHGSRRGSNQPQHF. In DNA, the CDR3 is TGTGCCAGTAGTATACACGGGTCTCGGAGGGGTAGCAATCAGCCCCAGCATTTT.

Here the CDR3 DNA reads TGCGCCAGCAGCAATACGGGACAGGGGGTGAACACTGAAGCTTTCTTT. This gives the protein CASSNTGQGVNTEAFF. The rearrangement joins TRBV4-3 to TRBJ1-1; 11 bases line up with TRBD1. Losses at the gene ends were 5 bases for V and 0 bases for J; bases not matched to a gene: 5. The length of the CDR3 is 16 residues. Germline CDR1 LGHNA, CDR2 YSLEER.

V usage is TRBV9 and J usage is TRBJ2-2, with 7 bases identical to TRBD2. The V gene end was trimmed by 4 bases and the J gene end by 5 bases; junction bases not matched to a gene: 8. The CDR3 has 15 amino acids. Germline lookup yields CDR1 SGDLS and CDR2 YYNGEE. CDR3 nucleotides: TGTGCCAGCAGCTCCCGGGGGGTGGGGACCGGGGAGCTGTTTTTT. Encoded protein: CASSSRGVGTGELFF.

The chain combines TRBV29-1 with TRBJ2-1; weak D call: TRBD2 (5 bases). Germline V lookup: CDR1 SQVTM, CDR2 ANQGSEA. Trimming stripped 5 bases from V and 7 bases from J, with 18 bases between. The CDR3 runs to 14 residues. Written as DNA, the CDR3 is TGCAGCGTTCACCGGGATCGCTGGGAGAATGAGCAGTTCTTC. Protein sequence: CSVHRDRWENEQFF.

This chain uses TRBV11-2 with TRBJ2-7; 7 bases are shared with TRBD2. The V and J ends lost 3 bases and 5 bases, in that order; junction bases with no gene match: 16. The CDR3 is 17 residues long. Looked up from germline, CDR1 is SGHAT and CDR2 is FQNNGV. CDR3 in DNA: TGTGCCAGCAGCTTGTCCGGAACTGCGGGAGTTCACAACGAGCAGTACTTC. This sequence encodes CASSLSGTAGVHNEQYF.

The J gene is TRBJ1-1, the V gene TRBV5-1; 7 bases line up with TRBD1. V dropped 3 bases and J dropped 3; count of bases not matched to a gene: 8. CDR3 length: 15 amino acids. Germline V gene sequence: CDR1 SGHRS, CDR2 YFSETQ. The CDR3 coding sequence is TGCGCCAGCAGCTGGACAGGTTTGGGGGACACTGAAGCTTTCTTT. It yields the protein CASSWTGLGDTEAFF. The entire variable domain, with the rest obtained from reference TRBV5-1 and TRBJ1-1, is as follows: KAGVTQTPRYLIKTRGQQVTLSCSPISGHRSVSWYQQTPGQGLQFLFEYFSETQRNKGNFPGRFSGRQFSNSRSEMNVSTLELGDSALYLCASSWTGLGDTEAFFGQGTRLTVV.

The rearrangement links TRBV29-1 to TRBJ1-2; D perhaps matches TRBD1 (6 bases). Trimming took off 6 bases at V and 1 base at J, with 18 bases between the two ends. Germline loops: CDR1 SQVTM, CDR2 ANQGSEA. The CDR3 length is 15 residues. Here the CDR3 reads CSVDDRQGNNYGYTF. CDR3 nucleotides: TGCAGCGTCGATGACCGGCAGGGGAATAACTATGGCTACACCTTC.

The rearrangement uses TRBV27 and TRBJ2-7; D not certain. Germline loops: CDR1 MNHEY, CDR2 SMNVEV (reference sequence). CDR3 length: 14 residues. With 4 bases removed from V and 2 bases from J, the gap between germline ends came to 12 bases. Here the CDR3 DNA reads TGTGCCAGCAGTTACTCGACCGACACCTACGAGCAGTACTTC. Its protein product is CASSYSTDTYEQYF.

The V and J genes are TRBV12-2 and TRBJ1-5; TRBD1 is taken as the D call from the table, unchecked against the DNA. TRBV12-2 is shown as a pseudogene. The CDR3 loop spans 16 amino acids. The CDR3 loop is CASRLAPSPWNQPQHF. DNA of the CDR3: TGTGCAAGTCGCTTAGCTCCCAGTCCGTGGAATCAGCCCCAGCATTTT.

V usage is TRBV28 and J usage is TRBJ1-1, with D unclear. From germline, CDR1 is MDHEN and CDR2 SYDVKM. The CDR3 has 13 residues. V lost 6 bases to trimming and J lost 1 base, with 9 bases between them. In DNA, the CDR3 is TGTGCCAGCAGATGGGCAAGGAACACTGAAGCTTTCTTT. It translates to CASRWARNTEAFF.

This clone occurred a few times. The chain joins TRBV7-2 to TRBJ2-3; D gene unclear. The CDR3 has 14 residues. Per germline, CDR1 SGHTA and CDR2 FQGNSA. V shed 1 base and J shed 6 bases, with 11 bases lying between them. The CDR3 coding sequence is TGTGCCAGCAGCTTAGGGGCCATATGGGATACGCAGTATTTT. Translating gives CASSLGAIWDTQYF.

This clone was picked up a small number of times. The chain has TRBV4-3 and TRBJ2-2; D unclear. The CDR3 runs 13 residues. CDR1 LGHNA and CDR2 YSLEER come from the germline V gene. Trimming took off 2 bases at V and 5 bases at J, with 6 bases between the two ends. Here the CDR3 reads CASSQYLTGELFF. The DNA for the CDR3 is TGCGCCAGCAGCCAATATCTGACCGGGGAGCTGTTTTTT.

The rearrangement links TRBV7-2 to TRBJ1-2; maybe TRBD1 (6 bases). Germline loops: CDR1 SGHTA, CDR2 FQGNSA. V shed 4 bases and J shed 4 bases, with 7 bases lying between them. This CDR3 comprises 12 residues. CDR3 nucleotide sequence: TGTGCCAGCAGCTCACAGGGCTATGGCTACACCTTC. This translates into CASSSQGYGYTF.

The chain recombines TRBV11-2 with TRBJ2-5, with D perhaps TRBD2 (6 bases). The CDR3 consists of 16 residues. The V gene's germline CDR1 is SGHAT and CDR2 FQNNGV. Between the trimmed V and J ends, which lost 5 bases and 5 bases, there was a span of 21 bases. DNA of the CDR3: TGTGCCAGCAGCCGTTTAAGAGCGGGCGGCGGGGAGACCCAGTACTTC. Its protein is CASSRLRAGGGETQYF.

In DNA form, the CDR3 reads TGTGCCAGCAGGAGGGGGTTCGGAAACACCATATATTTT. It translates to CASRRGFGNTIYF. This sequence joins TRBV12-3 or TRBV12-4 and TRBJ1-3; weak D call: TRBD1 (6 bases). Trimming cost V 6 bases and J 4 bases, with 10 bases left between them. CDR3 length: 13 amino acids.

The chain links TRBV3-1 (or the pseudogene TRBV3-2) to TRBJ2-6, with a weak D call TRBD2 (5 bases). The CDR3 is 16 residues long. The V gene's germline CDR1 is LGHDT and CDR2 YNNKEL (reference sequence). Deletions cut 1 base from V and 2 bases from J, with 9 bases between. For the CDR3, the DNA is TGTGCCAGCAGCCAAGCCTCGAGGGCTGGGGCCAACGTCCTGACTTTC. Encoded protein: CASSQASRAGANVLTF.

The CDR3 is CASSPGQGGDEQFF. As DNA, the CDR3 is TGCGCCAGCAGCCCTGGACAGGGTGGCGATGAGCAGTTCTTC. The chain carries TRBV4-3 and TRBJ2-1, with 8 bases fitting TRBD1. Trimming cost V 4 bases and J 8 bases; bases outside gene matches: 7. The germline CDR1 and CDR2 sequences are LGHNA and YSLEER. The CDR3 length is 14 residues.

This clone was counted a few times. This chain connects TRBV5-1 to TRBJ2-5; 11 nucleotides align to TRBD1. The CDR3 extends over 15 amino acids. V shed 0 bases and J 2 bases; nucleotides not matched to a gene: 0. CDR1 and CDR2 (germline): SGHRS, YFSETQ. CDR3 loop: CASSLGDRGQETQYF. CDR3 in DNA: TGCGCCAGCAGCTTGGGGGACAGGGGGCAAGAGACCCAGTACTTC.

The chain is built from TRBV11-2 and TRBJ2-1; 13 nucleotides agree with TRBD2. The germline CDR1 and CDR2 sequences are SGHAT and FQNNGV. V was clipped by 6 bases and J by 8 bases; unmatched bases: 4. This CDR3 spans 14 amino acids. This CDR3 is CASRSTSGRDEQFF. As DNA, the CDR3 is TGTGCCAGCAGGTCAACTAGCGGGAGGGATGAGCAGTTCTTC.

The chain couples TRBV3-1 (or the pseudogene TRBV3-2) to TRBJ2-2; D gene ambiguous. V gave up 0 bases and J gave up 0 bases, with 11 bases separating them. CDR1 is LGHDT, CDR2 YNNKEL, per germline (reference sequence). The CDR3 extends over 17 amino acids. The chain's CDR3 is CASSQDLTGTNTGELFF. DNA for the CDR3: TGTGCCAGCAGCCAAGATCTTACGGGTACGAACACCGGGGAGCTGTTTTTT.